The T cell receptor (beta chain) under discussion was sequenced for a study of OX40 agonist ivuxolimab in advanced cancers. In the study overall: Subjects had a mean age of about 65 years, with a range of about 23 to 79; less than 90% were male.

TCRdb's copy holds only in-frame clones and misses some; the assay was immunoSEQ multiplex PCR. The sample lists 20,000 to 25,000 clones; about 85% were seen once. With 5 bases removed from V and 1 base from J, the gap between germline ends came to 15 bases. The CDR3 spans 15 residues. Germline CDR1 reads PRHDT; CDR2 reads FYEKMQ (reference sequence). Study-wide points: Clonal expansion from baseline to week 6 occurred in both CD4+ and CD8+ T cells. On average, a greater number of expanded clones characterised CD8+ T cells relative to CD4+.

On this clone itself: Antigen unknown.

Sequenced here: CD4+ or CD8+ T cells sorted from blood, sampled in a trial of the OX40 agonist ivuxolimab. V usage is TRBV13 and J usage is TRBJ2-7, with D perhaps matching TRBD1 (6 bases). This TCR derives from an adult with an advanced solid tumor such as melanoma, head and neck, liver or kidney cancer. CDR3 residues: CASSQGRGLSYEQYF. For the CDR3, the DNA is TGTGCCAGCAGCCAGGGGAGAGGCCTTTCCTACGAGCAGTACTTC.